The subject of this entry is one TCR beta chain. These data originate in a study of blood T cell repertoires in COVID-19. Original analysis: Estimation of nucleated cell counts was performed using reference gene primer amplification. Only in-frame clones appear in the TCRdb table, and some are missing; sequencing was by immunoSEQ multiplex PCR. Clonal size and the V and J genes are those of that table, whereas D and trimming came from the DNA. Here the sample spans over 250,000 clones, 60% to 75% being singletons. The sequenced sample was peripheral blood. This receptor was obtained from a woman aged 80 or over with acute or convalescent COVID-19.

The chain's CDR3 is CASSQGGSYNEQFF. CDR3 DNA sequence: TGTGCCAGCAGCCAAGGCGGGTCCTACAATGAGCAGTTCTTC. The chain joins TRBV3-1 (or the pseudogene TRBV3-2) to TRBJ2-1, with D perhaps TRBD2 (5 bases). The CDR3 has 14 amino acids. Between the trimmed V and J ends, which lost 1 base and 1 base, there was a span of 5 bases. From germline, CDR1 is LGHDT and CDR2 YNNKEL (reference sequence).